The TCR beta chain described here comes from a study of technical replicates of blood from a few donors. J gave up 5 bases and V 6 bases, and 12 bases lay outside the gene matches. This CDR3 is built from 16 residues. In germline, CDR1 is SGHVS, CDR2 FNYEAQ. The repertoire was sequenced with immunoSEQ multiplex PCR; TCRdb's copy has only in-frame clones and lacks some. This table holds about 99,000 clones, 95% found once. Sequenced: T cells isolated from PBMCs. The sequence was obtained from a human donor in good health. This chain joins TRBV7-6 and TRBJ2-1; 8 bases are shared with TRBD2. This CDR3 reads CASRPGGGRSHNEQFF. The CDR3 nucleotides are TGTGCCAGCAGACCGGGAGGCGGGAGGAGTCACAATGAGCAGTTCTTC. Variable domain in full (rest from reference TRBV7-6 and TRBJ2-1): GAGVSQSPRYKVTKRGQDVALRCDPISGHVSLYWYRQALGQGPEFLTYFNYEAQQDKSGLPNDRFSAERPEGSISTLTIQRTEQRDSAMYRCASRPGGGRSHNEQFFGPGTRLTVL.